This TCR beta chain was recovered during a study of CXCR3-negative and CXCR3-positive naive CD8 T cells. Background on the study: The libraries yielded roughly 130 million TRB reads, about 1.5 +/- 0.3 million each.

TRB cDNA was prepared as libraries by UMI-labeled 5' RACE. After re-calling the 5' RACE reads, TCRdb lists one entry per CDR3 protein, DNA absent. The sample data list tens of thousands of distinct CDR3 sequences. CDR1 is SQVTM, CDR2 ANQGSEA, per germline. The CDR3 extends over 11 amino acids. Turning to this clonotype: Its specificity is unknown.

Study-wide points: Comparably high diversity marked both naive subsets, whereas memory CD8+ cells had much lower diversity. CXCR3-positive naive cells had more hydrophobic TRB CDR3s than CXCR3-negative naive cells.

The study sorted every CD8+ T cell subset in triplicate at 250,000 to 300,000 cells each. Within the CD8+ T cell compartment, naive cells were CD45RO-CCR7+CD27+CD95-. The sequencing input was naive CXCR3+ CD8+ T cells from blood. The subset denotes: CD45RO-CCR7+CD27+CD95- naive CD8+ T cells expressing CXCR3 (TNR3+). The source of this sequence is a human donor in good health. Some clones in this sample may be carry-over from other donors' samples. The chain is built from TRBV29-1 and TRBJ2-7; the D gene TCRdb calls, TRBD1, cannot be checked with no DNA. This CDR3 reads CSAQGPYEQYF.